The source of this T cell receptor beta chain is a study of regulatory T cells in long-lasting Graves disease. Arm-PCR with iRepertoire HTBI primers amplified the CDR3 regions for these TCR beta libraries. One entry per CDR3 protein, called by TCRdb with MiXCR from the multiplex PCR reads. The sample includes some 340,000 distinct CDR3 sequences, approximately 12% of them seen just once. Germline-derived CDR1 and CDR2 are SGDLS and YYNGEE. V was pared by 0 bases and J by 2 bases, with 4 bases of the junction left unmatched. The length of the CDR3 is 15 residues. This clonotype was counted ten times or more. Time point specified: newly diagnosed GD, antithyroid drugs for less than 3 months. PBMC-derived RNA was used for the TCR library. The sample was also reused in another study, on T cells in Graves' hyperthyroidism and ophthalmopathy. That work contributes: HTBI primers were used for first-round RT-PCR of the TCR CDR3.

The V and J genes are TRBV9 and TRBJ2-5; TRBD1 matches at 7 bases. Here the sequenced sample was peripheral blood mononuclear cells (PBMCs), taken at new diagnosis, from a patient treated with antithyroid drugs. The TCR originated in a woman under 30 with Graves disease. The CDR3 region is CASSVAPGQQETQYF. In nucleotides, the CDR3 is TGTGCCAGCAGCGTAGCTCCGGGACAGCAAGAGACCCAGTACTTC.